A selection of T cell receptor beta chains follows, all from one sample in a study of CD8+ T cells in alopecia areata. Measured with immunoSEQ multiplex PCR; TCRdb has only the in-frame clones, and not every one. The table shows hundreds of thousands of clones, with approximately 67% occurring only once. The sequenced sample was CD4+ T cells sorted from blood, obtained at approximately week 42, from a patient treated with tofacitinib. These receptors were obtained from a human donor with alopecia areata. The CDR3 runs from the conserved cysteine through the conserved F or W. D genes are given only for firm matches. Size tells how often a clone was seen (once, few, many) or the class of an expanded clone, and some rows leave it out.

TRBJ2-1,TRBD2,NA,TRBV7-8,CASSSLGGGKYNEQFF,TGTGCCAGCAGCTCCCTGGGGGGGGGAAAATACAATGAGCAGTTCTTC
TRBJ2-2,TRBD1,NA,TRBV7-6,CASSSTTGLHSGELFF,TGTGCCAGCAGCTCTACGACAGGGCTCCATTCCGGGGAGCTGTTTTTT
TRBJ2-7,TRBD1,few,TRBV11-1,CASSQTGTGYHEQYF,TGTGCCAGCAGCCAGACCGGGACAGGGTACCACGAGCAGTACTTC
TRBJ1-2,NA,NA,TRBV30,CAWSVTAPNYGYTF,TGTGCCTGGAGTGTTACAGCTCCTAACTATGGCTACACCTTC
TRBJ2-5,TRBD2,NA,TRBV5-1,CASSSLPGTSGAQTQYF,TGCGCCAGCAGCTCCCTCCCCGGGACTAGCGGGGCTCAGACCCAGTACTTC
TRBJ2-1,NA,NA,TRBV5-1,CASSLGVPGYNEQFF,TGCGCCAGCAGCTTGGGTGTCCCTGGATACAATGAGCAGTTCTTC
TRBJ2-4,NA,NA,TRBV9,CASSVASTGNIQYF,TGTGCCAGCAGCGTAGCGTCTACTGGAAACATTCAGTACTTC
TRBJ2-5,NA,many,TRBV7-6,CASSPIQGLGETQYF,TGTGCCAGCAGCCCGATCCAGGGGCTCGGAGAGACCCAGTACTTC
TRBJ1-1,NA,few,TRBV6-5,CASNGAGNTEAFF,TGTGCCAGCAACGGTGCCGGGAACACTGAAGCTTTCTTT
TRBJ2-1,NA,few,TRBV10-3,CAITSDGPTHNEQFF,TGTGCCATCACCTCCGACGGGCCGACACACAATGAGCAGTTCTTC
TRBJ1-1,NA,NA,TRBV29-1,CSVSRDTEEAFF,TGCAGCGTTTCTCGGGACACCGAAGAAGCTTTCTTT
TRBJ2-7,NA,NA,TRBV7-8,CASSQDTLYEQYF,TGTGCCAGCAGCCAGGACACCTTATACGAGCAGTACTTC
TRBJ1-5,NA,NA,TRBV5-1,CASSEDGNSNQPQHF,TGCGCCAGCAGCGAGGACGGAAATAGCAATCAGCCCCAGCATTTT
TRBJ1-1,TRBD1,NA,TRBV29-1,CSMRGGERAFF,TGCAGCATGCGAGGGGGCGAGCGGGCTTTCTTT
TRBJ1-1,NA,NA,TRBV29-1,CSVVGLMNTEAFF,TGCAGCGTTGTCGGACTTATGAACACTGAAGCTTTCTTT
TRBJ2-7,NA,once,TRBV4-3,CASSQGLGGAPYEQYF,TGCGCCAGCAGCCAAGGATTAGGGGGGGCCCCCTACGAGCAGTACTTC
TRBJ2-5,NA,NA,TRBV10-3,CAISAYREETQYF,TGTGCCATCAGTGCGTACAGGGAAGAGACCCAGTACTTC
TRBJ1-6,NA,NA,TRBV5-1,CASSLDGLALHF,TGCGCCAGCAGCCTCGACGGCCTAGCCCTCCACTTT
TRBJ2-7,TRBD1,many,TRBV7-9,CASSISSGGKYEQYF,TGTGCCAGCAGCATTAGCTCAGGGGGCAAATACGAGCAGTACTTC
TRBJ1-5,TRBD1,NA,TRBV30,CAWRGSGQGLQPQHF,TGTGCCTGGAGGGGGTCCGGACAGGGGTTACAGCCCCAGCATTTT
TRBJ1-2,NA,once,TRBV6-5,CASSGLRYNNYGYTF,TGTGCCAGCAGTGGACTCAGATACAATAACTATGGCTACACCTTC
TRBJ2-2,NA,once,TRBV2,CASSTRYNTGELFF,TGTGCCAGCAGTACCCGTTACAACACCGGGGAGCTGTTTTTT
TRBJ1-3,NA,NA,TRBV11-2,CASSLDRAGLGNTIYF,TGTGCCAGCAGCTTAGATCGGGCAGGCCTTGGAAACACCATATATTTT
TRBJ1-2,TRBD1,NA,TRBV29-1,CSVDLGTGRYGYTF,TGCAGCGTTGACCTAGGGACAGGGCGATATGGCTACACCTTC
TRBJ1-4,NA,few,TRBV6-6,CASGATNEKLFF,TGTGCCAGCGGAGCAACTAATGAAAAACTGTTTTTT
TRBJ2-7,TRBD2,few,TRBV29-1,CSVSGVSSYEQYF,TGCAGCGTAAGCGGGGTGAGCTCCTACGAGCAGTACTTC
TRBJ1-1,NA,NA,TRBV30,CAGLQDTEAFF,TGTGCCGGGTTACAAGACACTGAAGCTTTCTTT
TRBJ2-4,TRBD1,NA,TRBV29-1,CSVEGKTGGRSKNIQYF,TGCAGCGTTGAAGGAAAGACAGGGGGCCGCTCCAAAAACATTCAGTACTTC
TRBJ2-1,TRBD2,NA,TRBV29-1,CSVNYSGGENEQFF,TGCAGCGTGAACTATAGCGGGGGGGAAAATGAGCAGTTCTTC
TRBJ1-4,NA,NA,TRBV27,CASSLSQVPREKLFF,TGTGCCAGCAGTTTATCACAGGTCCCCCGTGAAAAACTGTTTTTT
TRBJ1-5,NA,NA,TRBV30,CAWSGQRGGNQPQHF,TGTGCCTGGAGTGGCCAAAGGGGTGGCAATCAGCCCCAGCATTTT
TRBJ2-2,NA,NA,TRBV6-5,CASSYTQTNTGELFF,TGTGCCAGCAGTTACACCCAAACGAACACCGGGGAGCTGTTTTTT
TRBJ2-7,TRBD1,NA,TRBV4-3,CASSQDRGFSYEQYF,TGCGCCAGCAGCCAAGACAGGGGGTTCTCCTACGAGCAGTACTTC
TRBJ2-7,TRBD1,once,TRBV28,CASSLRGPPYEQYF,TGTGCCAGCAGTTTGAGGGGGCCTCCCTACGAGCAGTACTTC
TRBJ2-2,NA,NA,TRBV29-1,CSVDNLANTGELFF,TGCAGCGTTGACAACCTCGCGAACACCGGGGAGCTGTTTTTT
TRBJ2-7,NA,once,TRBV25-1,CASSEYKAGAYEQYF,TGTGCCAGCAGTGAATATAAGGCGGGTGCCTACGAGCAGTACTTC
TRBJ1-1,TRBD1,NA,TRBV29-1,CSASWTGWVTEAFF,TGCAGCGCATCATGGACAGGGTGGGTCACTGAAGCTTTCTTT
TRBJ2-7,TRBD2,few,TRBV5-1,CASSPGLAGVYEQYF,TGCGCCAGCAGCCCGGGACTAGCGGGAGTCTACGAGCAGTACTTC
TRBJ1-1,NA,NA,TRBV29-1,CSGGEGSTEAFF,TGCAGCGGGGGCGAGGGAAGCACTGAAGCTTTCTTT
TRBJ1-2,TRBD1,NA,TRBV7-8,CASSSTGGGYTF,TGTGCCAGCAGCAGCACAGGGGGCGGCTACACCTTC
TRBJ1-2,NA,NA,TRBV10-3,CAISDDQVGYTF,TGTGCCATCAGTGACGACCAAGTTGGCTACACCTTC
TRBJ2-5,NA,NA,TRBV7-6,CASSLGHETQYF,TGTGCCAGCAGCCTCGGACACGAGACCCAGTACTTC
TRBJ2-3,NA,few,TRBV5-1,CASSLGPGADTQYF,TGCGCCAGCAGCTTGGGCCCAGGCGCAGATACGCAGTATTTT
TRBJ1-1,NA,NA,TRBV6-1,CASSNWGTEAFF,TGTGCCAGCAGTAATTGGGGCACTGAAGCTTTCTTT
TRBJ2-5,NA,NA,TRBV29-1,CSVRDHQETQYF,TGCAGCGTTCGGGACCACCAAGAGACCCAGTACTTC
TRBJ2-2,NA,few,TRBV30,CAWTKFQGNTGELFF,TGTGCCTGGACTAAATTCCAGGGAAACACCGGGGAGCTGTTTTTT
TRBJ2-7,TRBD2,NA,TRBV5-1,CASSTGLAGAPHEQYF,TGCGCCAGCAGCACCGGACTAGCGGGGGCTCCCCACGAGCAGTACTTC